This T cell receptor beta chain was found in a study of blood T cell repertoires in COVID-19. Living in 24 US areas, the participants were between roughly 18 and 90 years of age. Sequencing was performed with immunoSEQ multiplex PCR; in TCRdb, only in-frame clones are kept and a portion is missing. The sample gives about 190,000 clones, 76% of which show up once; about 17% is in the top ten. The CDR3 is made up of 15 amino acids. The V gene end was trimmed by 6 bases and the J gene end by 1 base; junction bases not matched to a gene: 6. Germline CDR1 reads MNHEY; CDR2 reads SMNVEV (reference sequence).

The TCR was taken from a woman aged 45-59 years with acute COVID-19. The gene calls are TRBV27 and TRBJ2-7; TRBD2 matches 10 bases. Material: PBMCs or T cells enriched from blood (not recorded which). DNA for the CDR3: TGTGCCAGCAGGACCAGGACTAGCGGATCCTACGAGCAGTACGTC. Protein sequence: CASRTRTSGSYEQYV.